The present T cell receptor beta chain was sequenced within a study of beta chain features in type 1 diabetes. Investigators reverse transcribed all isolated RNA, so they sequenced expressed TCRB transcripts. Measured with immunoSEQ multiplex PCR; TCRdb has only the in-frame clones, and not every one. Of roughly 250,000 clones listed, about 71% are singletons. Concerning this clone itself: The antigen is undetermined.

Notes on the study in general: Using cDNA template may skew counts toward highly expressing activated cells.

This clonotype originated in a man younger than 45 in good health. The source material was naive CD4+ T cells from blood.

The CDR3 DNA reads as TGCGCCAGCAGCTTGGCCGGATTTACCTACAATGAGCAGTTCTTC. Residues: CASSLAGFTYNEQFF. The chain joins TRBV5-1 to TRBJ2-1; D not resolved. CDR1 is SGHRS and CDR2 is YFSETQ in the germline V gene. This CDR3 spans 15 amino acids. V was pared by 0 bases and J by 2 bases, with 9 bases between.